The rows below give T cell receptor beta chains drawn from one sample of a study of blood T cell repertoires in COVID-19. Only in-frame clones appear in the TCRdb table, and some are missing; sequencing was by immunoSEQ multiplex PCR. Here the sample spans tens of thousands of clones, roughly 84% being singletons. Sample: peripheral blood. The receptors were gathered from a man over 45 with acute or convalescent COVID-19. Each CDR3 is given with its conserved first and last residue. Clone size is not always given. Where it is, it says once, few, many or a class for expanded clones.

>TRBV27|TRBJ2-7|-|16
CASSPTANLNSYEQYF
>TRBV12-3/TRBV12-4|TRBJ2-1|-|11
CASSTQGEQFF
>TRBV28|TRBJ2-1|-|15
CASSPLGLGINEQFF
>TRBV28|TRBJ2-2|-|16
CASSSLAGGYTGELFF
>TRBV24-1|TRBJ2-1|-|14
CATNARDRVNEQFF
>TRBV19|TRBJ2-3|-|13
CASSERIGSAQYF
>TRBV15|TRBJ2-3|-|19
CATSSNDPSGTSGPGTQYF
>TRBV29-1|TRBJ2-1|-|14
CSVEARGAYNEQFF
>TRBV28|TRBJ1-2|-|13
CASTQPDKVGYTF
>TRBV7-2|TRBJ2-2|once|14
CASRGRTDTGELFF
>TRBV7-6|TRBJ2-6|-|19
CASSLDPPSVTSGANVLTF
>TRBV6-2/TRBV6-3|TRBJ1-1|-|13
CASSYPARRRAFF
>TRBV28|TRBJ2-1|-|15
CASSLRTRANNEQFF
>TRBV11-2|TRBJ2-2|-|15
CASSRGTGATGELFF
>TRBV27|TRBJ2-7|-|13
CASSLIPGGEQYF
>TRBV6-6|TRBJ1-5|-|14
CASSRQGSVQPQHF
>TRBV11-2|TRBJ1-4|-|16
CASSLPLTGGNEKLFF
>TRBV28|TRBJ1-2|once|14
CASSTQGTGGGYTF